This T cell receptor beta chain was sequenced during a study of blood T cell repertoires in COVID-19 (dated by TCRdb to about 2020). Context from the whole study: The collaborator samples originated in the United States, Italy and Spain and spanned the acute and convalescent phases of COVID-19. The repertoires were released in a freely available public database meant as a resource for research on the immune response to SARS-CoV-2. Subjects who had been exposed to COVID-19, were actively infected with it, or had recovered from it provided the deeply sampled blood TCRbeta repertoires that made up the dataset. Samples were obtained from the ongoing ImmuneRACE study (first 160 participants) and from over 1,000 subjects provided by 6 global collaborators. A de-identified subject ID, COVID-19 status, age in years and sex were almost always included in the sample metadata. Where HLA class I and class II types were available, the types were taken from metadata supplied by the sample provider, not from assay-based typing. The material from the prospective study consisted of cDNA or gDNA derived from T cells, B-cell-depleted T cells, or PBMCs.

A note on this clone: Its binding antigen is unknown. No base qualities exist here, and no much larger clone lies one base off it.

On the study overall, not on this receptor specifically: Clinical and demographic metadata were provided uncurated, with the amount varying by source and participant.

V loses 4 bases of germline sequence and J loses 0 bases, and the interval between the two ends is 10 bases. There are 15 amino acids in the CDR3, from cysteine to phenylalanine inclusive. The retained sequence is limited to the CDR3, 45 bases, with the frame set at the first base. CDR1 LGHDT and CDR2 YNNKEL were looked up in the germline V gene (reference sequence). The immunoSEQ Assay, a bias-controlled multiplex PCR, was used to amplify TCRbeta CDR3 regions from genomic DNA. On the study's bioinformatics: Nucleated cell counts per sample were estimated from amplification of reference gene primers within the assay. Sequence reads were collapsed and filtered to measure the absolute abundance of every unique TCRbeta CDR3 rearrangement. For each sample, productive Simpson clonality was calculated by taking the square root of Simpson's diversity index across productive rearrangements. TCRdb's version of the immuneACCESS table is confined to in-frame rearrangements and falls short of the full clone set. An unresolved V gene accounts for under half of the shortfall where checked; the remainder is of unknown origin. V, J and clone size are taken as reported in that table, and D and trimming were inferred from the DNA itself. Counted in this sample were 400,000 or so clones; 75% to 90% of them appeared once. More than 0.95% of the sample is held by the ten biggest clonotypes.

Participants in the prospective study were enrolled through a virtual design, were aged 18 to 89 years, and lived in roughly 24 United States geographic areas. In the prospective study, participants were assigned to cohorts based on the clinical history participants reported in a screening survey and a study questionnaire. Recovered participants in ImmuneRACE Cohort 3 were defined by two consecutive negative NP/OP PCR tests, clearance by a healthcare professional, or resolution of symptoms. In the prospective study, whole blood, serum and a nasopharyngeal or oropharyngeal swab were collected from each participant by mobile phlebotomists. Additional blood draws and questionnaires over an approximately two-month period could optionally be provided by prospective study participants. Blood samples from the prospective study were shipped frozen or at room temperature prior to DNA extraction.

This clonotype originated in a man under 40 who had recovered from COVID-19. The chain is assembled from TRBV3-1 (or the pseudogene TRBV3-2) and TRBJ2-1, with no D gene named confidently. The source material was PBMCs or T cells enriched from blood (not recorded which). In nucleotide form, the sequence is TGTGCCAGCAGCCCGACTCCCCTCTCCTACAATGAGCAGTTCTTC. Its protein product is CASSPTPLSYNEQFF.